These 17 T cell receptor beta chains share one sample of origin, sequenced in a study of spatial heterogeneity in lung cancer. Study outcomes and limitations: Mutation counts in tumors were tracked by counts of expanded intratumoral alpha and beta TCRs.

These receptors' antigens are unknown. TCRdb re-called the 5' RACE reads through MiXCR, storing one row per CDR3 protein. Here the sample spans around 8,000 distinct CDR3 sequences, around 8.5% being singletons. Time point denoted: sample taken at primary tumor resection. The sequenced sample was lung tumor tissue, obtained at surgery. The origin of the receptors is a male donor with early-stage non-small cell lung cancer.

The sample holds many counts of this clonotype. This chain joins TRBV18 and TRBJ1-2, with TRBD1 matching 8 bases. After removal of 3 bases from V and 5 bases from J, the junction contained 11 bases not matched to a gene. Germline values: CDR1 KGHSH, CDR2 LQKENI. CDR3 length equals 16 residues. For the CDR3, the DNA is TGTGCCAGCTCACCGACAGGGGCGCCTGAAGGATATGGCTACACCTTC. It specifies CASSPTGAPEGYGYTF.

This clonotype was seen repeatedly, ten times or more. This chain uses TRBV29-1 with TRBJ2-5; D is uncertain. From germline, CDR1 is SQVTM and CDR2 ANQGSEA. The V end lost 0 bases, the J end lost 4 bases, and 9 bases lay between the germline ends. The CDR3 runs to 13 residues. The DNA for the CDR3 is TGCAGCGTTGAAGATTCTCCTGGAGAGACCCAGTACTTC. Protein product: CSVEDSPGETQYF. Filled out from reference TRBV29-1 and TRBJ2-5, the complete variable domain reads SAVISQKPSRDICQRGTSLTIQCQVDSQVTMMFWYRQQPGQSLTLIATANQGSEATYESGFVIDKFPISRPNLTFSTLTVSNMSPEDSSIYLCSVEDSPGETQYFGPGTRLLVL.

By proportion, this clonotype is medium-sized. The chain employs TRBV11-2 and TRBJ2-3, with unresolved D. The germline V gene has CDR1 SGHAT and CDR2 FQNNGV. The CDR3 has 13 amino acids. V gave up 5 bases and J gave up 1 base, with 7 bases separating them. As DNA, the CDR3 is TGTGCCAGCAGCCCACCCGGCACAGATACGCAGTATTTT. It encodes CASSPPGTDTQYF.

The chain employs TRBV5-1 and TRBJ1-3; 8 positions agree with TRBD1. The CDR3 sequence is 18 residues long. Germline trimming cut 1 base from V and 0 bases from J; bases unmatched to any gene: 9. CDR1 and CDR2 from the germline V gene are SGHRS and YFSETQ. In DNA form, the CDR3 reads TGCGCCAGCAGCTTGAGTTTGGGACAGGTCGACTCTGGAAACACCATATATTTT. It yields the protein CASSLSLGQVDSGNTIYF.

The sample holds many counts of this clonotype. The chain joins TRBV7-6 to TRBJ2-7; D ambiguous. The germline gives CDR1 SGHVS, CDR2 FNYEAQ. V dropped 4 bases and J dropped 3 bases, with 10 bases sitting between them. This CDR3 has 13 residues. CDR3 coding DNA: TGTGCCAGCAGCTCCGGACCGAACTACGAGCAGTACTTC. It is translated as CASSSGPNYEQYF.

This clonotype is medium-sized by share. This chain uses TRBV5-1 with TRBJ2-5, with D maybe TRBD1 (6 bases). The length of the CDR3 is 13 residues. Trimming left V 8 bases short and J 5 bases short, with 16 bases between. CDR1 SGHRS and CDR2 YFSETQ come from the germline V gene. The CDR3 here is CASTQGPEETQYF. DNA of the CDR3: TGCGCCAGTACTCAGGGGCCCGAGGAGACCCAGTACTTC.

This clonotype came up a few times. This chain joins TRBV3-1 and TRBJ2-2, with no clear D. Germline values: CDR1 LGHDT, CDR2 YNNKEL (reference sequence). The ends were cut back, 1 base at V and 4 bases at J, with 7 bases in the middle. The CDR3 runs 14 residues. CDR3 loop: CASSQGSGTGELFF. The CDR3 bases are TGTGCCAGCAGCCAAGGATCGGGCACCGGGGAGCTGTTTTTT.

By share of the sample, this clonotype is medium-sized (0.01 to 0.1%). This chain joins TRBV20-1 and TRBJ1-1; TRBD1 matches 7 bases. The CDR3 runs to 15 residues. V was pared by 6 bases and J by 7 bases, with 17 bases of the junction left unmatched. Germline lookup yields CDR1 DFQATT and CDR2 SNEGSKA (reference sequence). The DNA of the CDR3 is TGCAGTGCAACCTCCCTGACCGGGACAGCGAATGAAGCTTTCTTT. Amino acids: CSATSLTGTANEAFF.

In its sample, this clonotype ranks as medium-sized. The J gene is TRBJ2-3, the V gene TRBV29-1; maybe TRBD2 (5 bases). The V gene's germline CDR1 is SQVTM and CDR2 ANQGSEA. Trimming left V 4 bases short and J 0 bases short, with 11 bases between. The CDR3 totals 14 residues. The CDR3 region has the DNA TGCAGCGTTGCGGGAATTACTAGCACAGATACGCAGTATTTT. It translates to CSVAGITSTDTQYF.

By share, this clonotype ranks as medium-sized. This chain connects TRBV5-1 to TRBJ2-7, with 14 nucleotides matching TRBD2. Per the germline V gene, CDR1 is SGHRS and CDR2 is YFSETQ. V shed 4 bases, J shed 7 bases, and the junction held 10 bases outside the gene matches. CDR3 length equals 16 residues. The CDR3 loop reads CASSTGTSGGPGEQYF. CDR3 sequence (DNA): TGCGCCAGCAGCACCGGGACTAGCGGGGGCCCCGGGGAGCAGTACTTC.

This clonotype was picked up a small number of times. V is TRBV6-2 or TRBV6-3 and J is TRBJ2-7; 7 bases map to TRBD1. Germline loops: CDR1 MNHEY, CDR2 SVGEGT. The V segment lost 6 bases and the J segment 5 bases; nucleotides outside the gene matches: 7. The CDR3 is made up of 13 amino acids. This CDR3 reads CASRQVTGNEQYF. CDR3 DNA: TGTGCCAGCAGACAGGTGACAGGGAACGAGCAGTACTTC.

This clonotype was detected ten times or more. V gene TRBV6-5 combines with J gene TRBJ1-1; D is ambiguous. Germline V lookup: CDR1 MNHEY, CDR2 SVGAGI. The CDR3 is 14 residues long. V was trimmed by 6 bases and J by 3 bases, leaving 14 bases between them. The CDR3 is CASRIKGGHTEAFF. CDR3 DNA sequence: TGTGCCAGCAGGATCAAGGGTGGTCACACTGAAGCTTTCTTT.

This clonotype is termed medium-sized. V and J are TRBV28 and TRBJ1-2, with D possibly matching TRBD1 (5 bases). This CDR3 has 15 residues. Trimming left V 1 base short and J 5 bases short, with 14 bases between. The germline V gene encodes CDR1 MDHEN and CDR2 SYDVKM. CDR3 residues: CASSLFGAGLYGYTF. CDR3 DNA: TGTGCCAGCAGTTTATTCGGAGCAGGGCTGTATGGCTACACCTTC.

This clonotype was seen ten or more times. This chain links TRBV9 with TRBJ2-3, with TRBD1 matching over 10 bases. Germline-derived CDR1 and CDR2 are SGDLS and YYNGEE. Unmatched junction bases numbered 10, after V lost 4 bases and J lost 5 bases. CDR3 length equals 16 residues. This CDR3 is CASSPGWGTGEDTQYF. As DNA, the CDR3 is TGTGCCAGCAGCCCCGGTTGGGGGACAGGGGAAGATACGCAGTATTTT.

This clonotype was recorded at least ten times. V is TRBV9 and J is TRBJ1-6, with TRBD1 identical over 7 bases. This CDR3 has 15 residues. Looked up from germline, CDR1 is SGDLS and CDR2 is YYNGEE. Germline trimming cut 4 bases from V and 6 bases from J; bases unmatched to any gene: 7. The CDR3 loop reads CASSPRQGGNSPLHF. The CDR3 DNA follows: TGTGCCAGCAGCCCAAGACAGGGTGGTAATTCACCCCTCCACTTT.

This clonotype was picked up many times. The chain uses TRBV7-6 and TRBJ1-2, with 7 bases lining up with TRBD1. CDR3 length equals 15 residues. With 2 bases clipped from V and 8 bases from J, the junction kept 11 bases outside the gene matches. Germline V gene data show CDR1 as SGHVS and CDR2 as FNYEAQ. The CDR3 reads CASSLRAGGVSGYTF. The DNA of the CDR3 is TGTGCCAGCAGCTTACGGGCAGGGGGAGTCTCCGGCTACACCTTC.

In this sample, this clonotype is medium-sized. As DNA, the CDR3 is TGTGCCAGCAGTGGACTAGCGGGCGAGCAGTACTTC. Residues: CASSGLAGEQYF. The chain couples TRBV2 to TRBJ2-7; TRBD2 aligns across 10 bases. The ends lost 4 bases at V and 6 bases at J; junction bases unmatched: 0. Looked up from germline, CDR1 is SNHLY and CDR2 is FYNNEI. The length of the CDR3 is 12 residues.